The present TCR beta chain was sequenced within a study of tumor and adjacent non-tumor tissue in lung cancer. Of note for this clonotype: Because the CDR3 is missing its conserved closing phenylalanine or tryptophan, this is likely a read error. The limits of the CDR3 on the DNA are not certain, so only TCRdb's listed CDR3 is given.

No cell sorting was done before RNA was extracted from the tissue. The library came from three nested PCR rounds adapted from ARM-PCR protocols. TCRdb re-analysed the multiplex PCR reads in MiXCR, keeping a single row per CDR3 protein. The sample comprises 200,000 to 250,000 distinct CDR3 sequences, about 76% of which are singletons, and about 23% rests with the top ten. The CDR3 comprises 15 residues, both ends counted. Germline V lookup: CDR1 MNHGY, CDR2 SVAAGI. The sequence derives from a man aged 55 to 70 with non-small cell lung cancer. Sequencing was carried out using lung tumor tissue. The rearrangement joins TRBV6-9 to TRBJ2-2; TRBD1, the table's D call, was not compared with the DNA. This CDR3 is CASSYQGKWTGELLL.